This T cell receptor beta chain was sequenced during a study of blood T cell repertoires in COVID-19. Study overall: Samples representing acute and convalescent COVID-19 were sourced from the United States, Italy and Spain. The analysed material was cDNA or gDNA that came from T cells, B-cell-depleted T cells, or PBMCs.

CDR1 is MNHEY, CDR2 SVGAGI, per germline. The V segment lost 10 bases and the J segment 3 bases; nucleotides outside the gene matches: 12. The CDR3 is 15 residues long. Methods used by the authors: From reference gene primer amplification, estimates of nucleated cell counts were derived. Sequencing used immunoSEQ multiplex PCR; TCRdb keeps in-frame clones, though not all of them. V and J calls and clone size are copied from that table; D and trimming were computed from the DNA. The sample records approximately 200,000 clones, roughly 85% being singletons. The chain employs TRBV6-5 and TRBJ1-5, with TRBD1 matching 7 bases. This TCR derives from a human donor with active or convalescent COVID-19. The donor label of this sample is uncertain. Sequenced sample: peripheral blood. In DNA form, the CDR3 reads TGTGCCACCCTCCGGGACAGAGAGATCAATCAGCCCCAGCATTTT. It codes for CATLRDREINQPQHF.